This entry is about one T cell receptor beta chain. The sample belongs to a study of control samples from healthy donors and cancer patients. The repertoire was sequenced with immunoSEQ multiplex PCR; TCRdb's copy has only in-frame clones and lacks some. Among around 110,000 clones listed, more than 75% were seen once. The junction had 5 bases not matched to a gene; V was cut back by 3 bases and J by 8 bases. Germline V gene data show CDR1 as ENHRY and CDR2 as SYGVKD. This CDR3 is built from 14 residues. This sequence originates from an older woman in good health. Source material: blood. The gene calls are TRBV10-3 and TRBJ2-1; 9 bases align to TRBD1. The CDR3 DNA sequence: TGTGCCATCAGTGACACGGGACAGGGCTATGAGCAGTTCTTC. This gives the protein CAISDTGQGYEQFF.